These T cell receptor beta chains were read from a single sample in a study of blood T cell repertoires in COVID-19. Method: immunoSEQ multiplex PCR; TCRdb's copy keeps in-frame clones and lacks some. The profile shows 120,000 to 150,000 clones, 70% to 85% of them singletons. Material: peripheral blood. Receptor source: a man in his 60s with acute or convalescent COVID-19. Both conserved end residues are trimmed from each CDR3. Fields, in order: V gene, CDR3 length, CDR3 protein.

v_gene: TRBV7-8
len: 13
CDR3aa: ASSFLAGRADTQY

v_gene: TRBV18
len: 11
CDR3aa: ASSPRTQDTQY

v_gene: TRBV6-1
len: 11
CDR3aa: ASSDGLNQPQH

v_gene: TRBV5-6
len: 12
CDR3aa: ASSSVGLYNEQF

v_gene: TRBV19
len: 13
CDR3aa: ASNWLSSGANVLT

v_gene: TRBV7-2
len: 14
CDR3aa: ASSLVGTSGSDEQF

v_gene: TRBV9
len: 16
CDR3aa: ASSVDAWAGGNTGELF

v_gene: TRBV27
len: 12
CDR3aa: ASSLYWGEGEAF

v_gene: TRBV7-2
len: 13
CDR3aa: ASSLSRAGVGEQY

v_gene: TRBV29-1
len: 11
CDR3aa: SVDLGVRETQY